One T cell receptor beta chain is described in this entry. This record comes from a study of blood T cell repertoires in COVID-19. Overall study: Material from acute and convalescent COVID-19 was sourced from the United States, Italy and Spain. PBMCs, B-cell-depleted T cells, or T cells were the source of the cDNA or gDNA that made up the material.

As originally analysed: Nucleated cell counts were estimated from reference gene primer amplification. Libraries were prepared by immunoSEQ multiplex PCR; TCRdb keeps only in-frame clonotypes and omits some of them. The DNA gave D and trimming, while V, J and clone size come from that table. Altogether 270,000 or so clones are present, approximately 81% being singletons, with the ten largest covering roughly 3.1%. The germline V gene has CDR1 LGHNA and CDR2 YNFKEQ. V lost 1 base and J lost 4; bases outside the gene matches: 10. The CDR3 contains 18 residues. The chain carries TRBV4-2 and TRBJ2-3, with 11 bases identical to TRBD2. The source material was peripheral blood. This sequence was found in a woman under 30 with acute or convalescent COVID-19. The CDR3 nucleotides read TGTGCCAGCAGCCAAGGCCCTCAACTAGCGGGAGTCTCAGATACGCAGTATTTT. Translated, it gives CASSQGPQLAGVSDTQYF.